These 18 T cell receptor beta chains originate from one sample sequenced in a study of shared clonotypes between healthy human individuals. TCRdb's table, derived via immunoSEQ multiplex PCR, lists solely in-frame clones and lacks some. The sample shows 2,500,000 or so clones, more than 90% of them seen only once. The sample consisted of naive CD4+ T cells sorted from blood. Subset meaning: CD45RA+ positively selected. These receptors came from a man in his late teens or twenties in good health.

CDR3 in amino acids: CASSPVKRGNIQYF. In DNA, the CDR3 is TGTGCCAGCAGCCCGGTCAAGCGGGGTAACATTCAGTACTTC. V and J are TRBV21-1 and TRBJ2-4; the D call of TRBD2 is as the table states it, not checked on the DNA. TRBV21-1 is a recognized pseudogene. The CDR3 extends over 14 amino acids.

This chain connects TRBV5-1 to TRBJ2-5, with TRBD1 matching 7 bases. The CDR3 extends over 13 amino acids. CDR1 and CDR2 (germline): SGHRS, YFSETQ. The V segment lost 0 bases and the J segment 9 bases; nucleotides outside the gene matches: 5. CDR3 loop: CASSLARQGAQYF. Written as DNA, the CDR3 is TGCGCCAGCAGCTTGGCCCGTCAGGGGGCCCAGTACTTC.

This clone was found a few times. V gene TRBV6-5 combines with J gene TRBJ1-6; D remains unclear. The V end was cut by 2 bases, the J end by 11 bases, with 10 bases between. The germline V gene encodes CDR1 MNHEY and CDR2 SVGAGI. The CDR3 extends over 13 amino acids. The CDR3 sequence: CASSYGVRTPLHF. The CDR3 DNA follows: TGTGCCAGCAGTTACGGAGTGAGAACACCCCTCCACTTT.

The V and J genes are TRBV10-3 and TRBJ1-4; 8 nucleotides line up with TRBD1. V lost 8 bases, J lost 2 bases, and 1 base stayed unmatched. Germline CDR1 is ENHRY and CDR2 is SYGVKD. The CDR3 is 13 amino acids. The CDR3 here is CAIGDRTNEKLFF. The CDR3 bases are TGTGCCATCGGGGACAGGACTAATGAAAAACTGTTTTTT.

This clone appeared a single time. This sequence joins TRBV6-4 and TRBJ1-6; D perhaps matches TRBD1 (6 bases). The germline V and J ends were trimmed by 3 bases and 3 bases, with 6 bases remaining between them. In germline, CDR1 is MRHNA, CDR2 SNTAGT. This CDR3 comprises 14 residues. CDR3 DNA: TGTGCCAGCAGTGAAGGGGGCTATAATTCACCCCTCCACTTT. It translates to CASSEGGYNSPLHF.

This chain connects TRBV6-1 to TRBJ1-4, with a possible D match to TRBD1 (5 bases). Germline V gene sequence: CDR1 MNHNS, CDR2 SASEGT. V was trimmed by 7 bases and J by 7 bases, leaving 13 bases between them. This CDR3 comprises 13 residues. CDR3 sequence reads: CASKEGPVEKLFF. The DNA for the CDR3 is TGTGCCAGCAAAGAGGGGCCGGTTGAAAAACTGTTTTTT.

The J gene is TRBJ1-1, the V gene TRBV5-4, with D hard to call. V lost 0 bases to trimming and J lost 7 bases, with 19 bases between them. This CDR3 spans 16 amino acids. Germline V gene sequence: CDR1 SGHNT, CDR2 YYREEE (reference sequence). In DNA form, the CDR3 reads TGTGCCAGCAGCTTGGATCAGACCTCAATACTAATTGAAGCTTTCTTT. It encodes CASSLDQTSILIEAFF.

The chain recombines TRBV19 with TRBJ1-2; D might be TRBD1 (5 bases). With 6 bases removed from V and 3 bases from J, the gap between germline ends came to 14 bases. Germline V gene data show CDR1 as LNHDA and CDR2 as SQIVND (reference sequence). There are 14 residues in the CDR3. CDR3 DNA sequence: TGTGCCAGTAGCCCGACAGTCCTTGACTATGGCTACACCTTC. It encodes CASSPTVLDYGYTF.

This sequence joins TRBV4-1 and TRBJ2-3; TRBD2 aligns across 11 bases. This CDR3 spans 17 amino acids. With V trimmed by 1 base and J by 8 bases, 11 bases remained unmatched. The germline V gene encodes CDR1 MGHRA and CDR2 YSYEKL. The CDR3 DNA reads TGCGCCAGCAGCCAAGGCTATAGCGGGAGGGGGGGGAGTACGCAGTATTTT. As protein: CASSQGYSGRGGSTQYF.

V usage is TRBV11-2 and J usage is TRBJ1-1; D is undetermined. The CDR3 runs to 15 residues. V gave up 0 bases and J gave up 0 bases, with 8 bases separating them. Germline CDR1 is SGHAT and CDR2 is FQNNGV. Here the CDR3 reads CASSLDRGLNTEAFF. CDR3 coding DNA: TGTGCCAGCAGCTTAGATCGTGGCTTGAACACTGAAGCTTTCTTT.

V is TRBV7-2 and J is TRBJ2-7; 7 positions match TRBD1. Germline V CDR1 and CDR2: SGHTA, FQGNSA. With V trimmed by 0 bases and J by 2 bases, 4 bases remained unmatched. The CDR3 spans 15 residues. The chain's CDR3 is CASSLALGTAYEQYF. In DNA form, the CDR3 reads TGTGCCAGCAGCTTAGCGCTCGGGACAGCCTACGAGCAGTACTTC.

The chain carries TRBV7-9 and TRBJ1-4; TRBD1 agrees at 11 bases. The CDR3 has 14 residues. From germline, CDR1 is SEHNR and CDR2 FQNEAQ (reference sequence). J gave up 7 bases and V 5 bases, and 3 bases lay outside the gene matches. In DNA form, the CDR3 reads TGTGCCAGCAGCCGGACAGGGGGCCGTGAAAAACTGTTTTTT. Its translation: CASSRTGGREKLFF.

The V gene is TRBV4-3, the J gene TRBJ2-7; 12 bases map to TRBD2. Germline CDR1 reads LGHNA; CDR2 reads YSLEER. V shed 1 base and J 0 bases; nucleotides not matched to a gene: 7. The CDR3 has 18 residues. The CDR3 loop is CASSQGPGLAGDSYEQYF. CDR3 in DNA: TGCGCCAGCAGCCAAGGGCCGGGACTAGCGGGTGACTCCTACGAGCAGTACTTC.

On this clone itself: Other DNA variants within this sample encode the same CDR3. This chain joins TRBV10-1 and TRBJ2-1, with 13 bases aligning to TRBD2. The CDR3 has 15 amino acids. Per the germline V gene, CDR1 is WNHNN and CDR2 is SYGVQD (reference sequence). The V and J ends lost 6 bases and 4 bases, in that order; junction bases with no gene match: 3. The CDR3 region is CASSPTSGRYNEQFF. CDR3 DNA sequence: TGCGCCAGCAGCCCGACTAGCGGGAGGTACAATGAGCAGTTCTTC.

The V call is TRBV28, the J call TRBJ2-5, with a weak D call TRBD1 (6 bases). Trimming took 3 bases from V and 5 from J, leaving 16 bases between them. Germline V CDR1 and CDR2: MDHEN, SYDVKM. The CDR3 is 15 residues long. Here the CDR3 reads CASSFRFRGRETQYF. The CDR3 region has the DNA TGTGCCAGCAGTTTCCGCTTCAGGGGCAGGGAGACCCAGTACTTC.

Notes on this clone: Other nucleotide sequences from this sample produce the same CDR3. The chain is built from TRBV20-1 and TRBJ1-2; 7 bases agree with TRBD1. Germline loops: CDR1 DFQATT, CDR2 SNEGSKA (reference sequence). The CDR3 runs 11 residues. Germline trimming cut 6 bases from V and 5 bases from J; bases unmatched to any gene: 3. The CDR3 DNA reads TGCAGTGCCGGGACAGTTTATGGCTACACCTTC. It encodes CSAGTVYGYTF.

The chain combines TRBV25-1 with TRBJ1-2; 10 nucleotides line up with TRBD1. CDR1 is MGHDK, CDR2 SYGVNS, per germline. The CDR3 contains 14 residues. The J segment lost 8 bases and the V segment lost 4 bases, leaving 7 bases of the junction unmatched. CDR3 DNA sequence: TGTGCCAGCAGTGGGGACAGGGGAACGGGAGGCTACACCTTC. It codes for CASSGDRGTGGYTF.

This chain joins TRBV12-5 and TRBJ2-2, with D uncertain. With 3 bases removed from V and 5 bases from J, the gap between germline ends came to 4 bases. The CDR3 consists of 12 residues. Per germline, CDR1 LGHNT and CDR2 FRNRAP. This CDR3 is CASGFPTGELFF. CDR3 bases: TGTGCTAGTGGTTTTCCGACCGGGGAGCTGTTTTTT.